Listed here is a single T cell receptor beta chain. With MiXCR, TCRdb called clones anew from the PCR reads. The sample holds around 8,700 clones, approximately 24% seen once. The data are from a study of metastatic and nonmetastatic thyroid tumors. V shed 4 bases and J shed 0 bases, with 13 bases lying between them. CDR3 length: 15 residues. Germline-derived CDR1 and CDR2 are DFQATT and SNEGSKA (reference sequence). Until they underwent thyroid surgery, no patient had received any treatment. Sequencing used adjacent normal tissue. The sequence derives from a female donor with papillary thyroid cancer or a benign thyroid nodule (not recorded which). Some clones in this sample may be carry-over from other donors' samples. This chain joins TRBV20-1 and TRBJ2-1; D is unclear. CDR3: CSAMGPRHSYNEQFF. The CDR3 nucleotides are TGCAGTGCTATGGGCCCCCGGCACTCCTACAATGAGCAGTTCTTC.